This T cell receptor beta chain stems from a study of identical twins (TCRdb year 2016). Context from the whole study: To test whether fetal clonotypes persist, this study deep-sequenced TCR alpha and beta repertoires from monozygotic twins, from unrelated adults of various ages, and from cord blood. To rule out contamination, replicate twin experiments were performed at different times with different library preparation protocols. Study-level results and caveats: Because the same donors could not be followed over many years, the conclusions depended on cross-sectional statistical analysis. Compared with coincidental sharing between unrelated individuals, an excess of low generation-probability sequences was observed among out-of-frame TCR alpha sequences shared between twins. Abundant cord blood beta clonotypes carried fewer insertions; young adult naive repertoires showed a weaker similar trend, while memory repertoires showed none. A weaker excess of twin sharing was found in beta out-of-frame sequences because the signal-to-noise ratio was lowered by fewer shared sequences. Invariant T cells such as MAIT and iNKT could partly confound zero-insertion analyses, though diverse VJ usage argued against this for most clonotypes. Recombination models systematically underestimated out-of-frame TCR alpha sharing in monozygotic twins but agreed with sharing between unrelated individuals.

Every donor in the study was a healthy Caucasian. Three pairs of female monozygotic twins, all aged about 18 to 30 years, made up the twin cohort. Positive isolation kits from Invitrogen were used to isolate CD4+ and CD8+ T cell populations. The method was 5' RACE. Sequencing took place on an Illumina HiSeq 2000. Template switching added a universal primer binding site, and the final cDNA carried a unique molecular identifier that allowed TCR cDNA molecules to be counted accurately. Specific primers in the conserved constant-segment region were used to synthesize first-strand cDNA for the TCR alpha and beta chains. To control for contamination, each cDNA library was double barcoded with a SMART-Mk sample barcode plus Illumina barcodes. Two successive PCR steps introduced TruSeq adapter sequences along with Illumina sample barcodes. Sequencing of the TCR alpha and beta cDNA libraries was done on the Illumina HiSeq platform using custom primers. In the source study's methods: MiGEC processed the raw reads to extract unique molecular identifiers, while MiXCR was used to determine the CDR3 positions. Recombination models were inferred per individual with the repgenHMM and IGoR tools using an EM algorithm. The tcR package in R was used for shared clonotype analysis, with sharing normalized by the product of cloneset sizes. To study raw recombination without the effects of thymic and clonal selection, out-of-frame nonproductive sequences were analyzed. The public reads were run again by TCRdb, first through fastp at Q25 and then through MiXCR, and only productive beta chains were kept. One record per CDR3 amino acid sequence lists the most common genes and DNA. None of the V and J calls come from the authors' own analysis; TCRdb made them. The sample yields approximately 550,000 distinct CDR3 sequences; around 24% were counted once. 0.48% of the sample is in the top ten clones.

The V and J ends are trimmed by 0 bases and 6 bases, leaving 12 bases between them. The germline V gene encodes CDR1 MNHEY and CDR2 SVGAGI. Inclusive of the bounding cysteine and phenylalanine, the CDR3 is 14 residues long. Only the CDR3 region is kept as DNA, spanning 42 bases read in frame from base 1. Note on this clonotype: Its specific antigen is unknown. Qualities for individual bases were not recorded, and no much larger clone is one base off.

The same data also contributed to another study, on yellow fever vaccine responses in identical twins. The second paper further reports: The authors reported that the T cell response to vaccination in identical twins appeared partly convergent and partly personalized. The study precisely tracked vaccine-responding T cell clones in identical twins.

Sequencing was carried out using CD4+ T cells sorted from blood. The sequence was obtained from a woman aged 18-29 years in good health. The chain is made from TRBV6-5 and TRBJ2-7; TRBD2 is possibly the D segment (5 matching bases). The nucleotides read TGTGCCAGCAGTTACTCGAATACGGCGGGCGAGCAGTACTTC. Its amino acids are CASSYSNTAGEQYF.